The present entry profiles one T cell receptor beta chain with its context. Authors' processing steps: For nucleated cells, counts were estimated from reference gene primer amplification. Profiling relied on immunoSEQ multiplex PCR, and the TCRdb table lists in-frame clones only, not all of them. V and J calls plus clone size are reproduced from that table; the DNA served to infer D and trimming. Among some 250,000 clones listed, 80% to 90% were seen once. The data belong to a study of blood T cell repertoires in COVID-19. Study-wide background: Donors in the United States, Italy and Spain gave samples during acute or convalescent COVID-19. PBMCs, B-cell-depleted T cells, or T cells were the source of the cDNA or gDNA that made up the material.

This CDR3 is 17 amino acids long. Germline CDR1 SEHNR, CDR2 FQNEAQ (reference sequence). V shed 0 bases and J 1 base; nucleotides not matched to a gene: 6. The chain has TRBV7-9 and TRBJ2-7, with 10 positions matching TRBD1. The sequence derives from a man aged 60 to 75 with acute or convalescent COVID-19. Sequenced sample: peripheral blood. CDR3 in DNA: TGTGCCAGCAGCTTAGCGACAGGGGGCAGAGTATCCTACGAGCAGTACTTC. Translation gives CASSLATGGRVSYEQYF. The variable domain in full, completed from reference TRBV7-9 and TRBJ2-7, reads DTGVSQNPRHKITKRGQNVTFRCDPISEHNRLYWYRQTLGQGPEFLTYFQNEAQLEKSRLLSDRFSAERPKGSFSTLEIQRTEQGDSAMYLCASSLATGGRVSYEQYFGPGTRLTVT.